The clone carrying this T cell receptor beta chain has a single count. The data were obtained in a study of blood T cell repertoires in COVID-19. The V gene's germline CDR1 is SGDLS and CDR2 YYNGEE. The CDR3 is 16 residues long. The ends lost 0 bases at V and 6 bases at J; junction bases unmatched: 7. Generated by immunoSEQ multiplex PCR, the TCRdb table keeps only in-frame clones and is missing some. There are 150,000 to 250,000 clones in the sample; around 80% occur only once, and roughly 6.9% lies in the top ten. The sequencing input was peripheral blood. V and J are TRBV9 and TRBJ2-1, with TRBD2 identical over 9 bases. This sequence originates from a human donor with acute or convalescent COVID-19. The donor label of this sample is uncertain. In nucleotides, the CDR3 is TGTGCCAGCAGCGTAGTCGGGGGACTAGCTGGCAATGAGCAGTTCTTC. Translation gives CASSVVGGLAGNEQFF.